Listed here are 6 T cell receptor beta chains from one sample, sequenced in a study of T-cell reconstitution after alpha-beta-depleted transplantation in children. A TCRbeta library incorporating unique molecular identifiers was prepared. TCRdb re-called the PCR reads through MiXCR, storing one row per CDR3 protein. The table has almost 500,000 distinct CDR3 sequences, around an eighth seen once; the top ten hold 4.5% to 6%. The material was PBMCs from the stem cell graft donor, obtained from the stem cell graft. These receptors originate from a human donor who donated a stem cell graft to a child with combined immunodeficiency.

This sequence joins TRBV7-2 and TRBJ2-7; 13 nucleotides match TRBD2. J was trimmed by 5 bases and V by 4 bases; bases with no gene match: 2. CDR3 length equals 14 residues. Germline V gene sequence: CDR1 SGHTA, CDR2 FQGNSA. CDR3 DNA: TGTGCCAGCAGCTCAACTAGCGGGAGGGACGAGCAGTACTTC. Amino acids: CASSSTSGRDEQYF.

The V and J genes are TRBV7-9 and TRBJ2-7; no definite D call. This CDR3 has 15 residues. Germline CDR1 SEHNR, CDR2 FQNEAQ (reference sequence). Deletions cut 5 bases from V and 0 bases from J, with 14 bases between. The CDR3 bases are TGTGCCAGCAGCGCCGGTTTGGTGACCTCCTACGAGCAGTACTTC. Amino acids: CASSAGLVTSYEQYF.

The chain uses TRBV5-1 and TRBJ2-2, with TRBD1 identical over 9 bases. The CDR3 sequence is 16 residues long. Germline V CDR1 and CDR2: SGHRS, YFSETQ. V lost 1 base and J lost 7; bases outside the gene matches: 8. CDR3 sequence (DNA): TGCGCCAGCAGCTTGACAGGGGGCTCTCCCATCGGGGAGCTGTTTTTT. Translated, it gives CASSLTGGSPIGELFF. Based on the CDR3 plus reference TRBV5-1 and TRBJ2-2, the full variable domain is KAGVTQTPRYLIKTRGQQVTLSCSPISGHRSVSWYQQTPGQGLQFLFEYFSETQRNKGNFPGRFSGRQFSNSRSEMNVSTLELGDSALYLCASSLTGGSPIGELFFGEGSRLTVL.

V and J are TRBV29-1 and TRBJ1-2; 9 nucleotides line up with TRBD1. The germline gives CDR1 SQVTM, CDR2 ANQGSEA. This CDR3 comprises 13 residues. J lost 4 bases, V lost 4 bases, and 4 bases had no gene match. CDR3 in amino acids: CSVGGTGFYGYTF. Written as DNA, the CDR3 is TGCAGCGTTGGCGGGACAGGGTTCTATGGCTACACCTTC.

The chain couples TRBV7-9 to TRBJ1-1; D is unresolved. The CDR3 is 14 amino acids. Germline V gives CDR1 SEHNR, CDR2 FQNEAQ (reference sequence). V gave up 7 bases and J gave up 0 bases, with 12 bases separating them. CDR3 sequence reads: CASTYPQMNTEAFF. CDR3 sequence (DNA): TGTGCCAGCACTTACCCACAGATGAACACTGAAGCTTTCTTT.

This clonotype showed up just a few times. This sequence joins TRBV7-2 and TRBJ2-1, with TRBD2 matching over 11 bases. The CDR3 has 16 residues. Germline lookup yields CDR1 SGHTA and CDR2 FQGNSA. V trimming: 1 base; J trimming: 7 bases; junction bases outside the gene matches: 6. The CDR3 protein is CASSLGTSGSTNEQFF. DNA for the CDR3: TGTGCCAGCAGCTTAGGTACTAGCGGGAGTACGAATGAGCAGTTCTTC.